This T cell receptor (beta chain) originates from a study of post-analysis software for immune sequencing data. Study findings and constraints: Among a handful of TRBV segments more frequent in patients than controls were TRBV5-6, TRBV5-1 and TRBV20-1. Strong co-clustering by F measure was evident for samples that had been prepared in the same batch.

Libraries were made from TCR beta cDNA, and they carried unique molecular identifiers. TCRdb ran MiXCR on the PCR reads and lists one entry per CDR3 protein. The table records 740,000 or so distinct CDR3 sequences, roughly half of them present only once. The ends lost 3 bases at V and 6 bases at J; junction bases unmatched: 4. The CDR3 is made up of 14 amino acids. Germline V gives CDR1 SGHTA, CDR2 FQGTGA. With regard to this clonotype: The target antigen is unknown.

The sample taken for sequencing was blood. The chain links TRBV7-3 to TRBJ2-4; 8 nucleotides align to TRBD1. The source is a girl between 5 and 17 years old with multiple sclerosis. The CDR3 region has the DNA TGTGCCAGCAGCTTCTCCGGACAGGGAAACATTCAGTACTTC. Protein: CASSFSGQGNIQYF.